This T cell receptor (beta chain) emerged from a study of breast tumors, draining lymph nodes, adjacent tissues. Samples came from axillary lymph nodes draining the breast cancer. CDR3 length: 15 amino acids. Germline lookup yields CDR1 SGHNT and CDR2 YYREEE (reference sequence). Worth noting for this clonotype: The germline gene is not matched at one end of the junction; a read error may be the cause.

MiXCR, run by TCRdb on the multiplex PCR reads, gives a single entry per CDR3 protein. This table holds about 130,000 distinct CDR3 sequences, about 20% found once. The sequenced sample was axillary lymph node tissue. The chain has TRBV5-4 and TRBJ2-7; 9 positions agree with TRBD2. The sequence was obtained from a female donor with breast cancer. Some clones in this sample may be carry-over from other donors' samples. CDR3 in amino acids: CVSSWGASGIYEQYF. CDR3 bases: TGTGTCAGCAGCTGGGGGGCTAGCGGGATCTACGAGCAGTACTTC.